Listed below are T cell receptor beta chains from one sample, sequenced in a study of blood T cells in healthy people across ages. TCRdb reanalysed the 5' RACE reads using MiXCR and keeps one entry per CDR3 protein. The sample holds 700,000 to 950,000 distinct CDR3 sequences; roughly 64% are singletons and the top ten take approximately 21%. The sample comprised blood. The receptors originated from a man younger than 40 in good health. The CDR3 runs from the conserved cysteine through the conserved F or W.

v_call,j_call,cdr3_aa
TRBV12-3/TRBV12-4,TRBJ1-2,CASSFEGAANYGYTF
TRBV7-9,TRBJ1-1,CASSWENTEAFF
TRBV28,TRBJ2-5,CVSKGASFQETQYF
TRBV14,TRBJ2-3,CASSQWTSGLPDTQYF
TRBV30,TRBJ2-5,CAWSGGDRETQYF
TRBV15,TRBJ2-3,CATSRVGGTDTQYF
TRBV4-3,TRBJ2-1,CASSQDLAGGPVEQFF
TRBV7-3,TRBJ2-1,CASSFTSYNEQFF
TRBV9,TRBJ2-7,CASSVAASLSGTGFYEQYF
TRBV6-5,TRBJ2-5,CASSSSFGVETQYF
TRBV4-2,TRBJ1-2,CASSPRQASKSGGYTF
TRBV7-8,TRBJ2-1,CASSLDLAGAPEQFF
TRBV6-2/TRBV6-3,TRBJ2-7,CASSPDSLTYEQYF
TRBV7-9,TRBJ2-1,CASNSPGSNEQFF
TRBV6-5,TRBJ1-5,CASAEGLSYNQPQHF
TRBV12-3/TRBV12-4,TRBJ1-2,CASSFAAEGYTF
TRBV29-1,TRBJ2-1,CSAGRGRNSYNEQFF
TRBV12-3/TRBV12-4,TRBJ2-5,CASSSYSGYQETQYF
TRBV5-4,TRBJ2-4,CASSPWTDGDIQYF
TRBV12-3/TRBV12-4,TRBJ2-1,CASTMTRTYNEQFF
TRBV2,TRBJ2-7,CASSEALLGVRSYEQYF
TRBV12-3/TRBV12-4,TRBJ1-2,CASNNGGIGGYTF
TRBV9,TRBJ2-3,CASSVEGDSLYTQYF
TRBV5-1,TRBJ2-4,CASSFGRQGVAKNIQYF
TRBV12-3/TRBV12-4,TRBJ2-7,CASSYSGTGREQYF
TRBV5-1,.,CASSLSSGGPGYEQYF
TRBV28,.,CASIGPGVVHEQYF
TRBV21-1,TRBJ2-5,CASSTLTLIAGLQETQYF
TRBV29-1,TRBJ1-2,CSVLPFEGGNYGYTF